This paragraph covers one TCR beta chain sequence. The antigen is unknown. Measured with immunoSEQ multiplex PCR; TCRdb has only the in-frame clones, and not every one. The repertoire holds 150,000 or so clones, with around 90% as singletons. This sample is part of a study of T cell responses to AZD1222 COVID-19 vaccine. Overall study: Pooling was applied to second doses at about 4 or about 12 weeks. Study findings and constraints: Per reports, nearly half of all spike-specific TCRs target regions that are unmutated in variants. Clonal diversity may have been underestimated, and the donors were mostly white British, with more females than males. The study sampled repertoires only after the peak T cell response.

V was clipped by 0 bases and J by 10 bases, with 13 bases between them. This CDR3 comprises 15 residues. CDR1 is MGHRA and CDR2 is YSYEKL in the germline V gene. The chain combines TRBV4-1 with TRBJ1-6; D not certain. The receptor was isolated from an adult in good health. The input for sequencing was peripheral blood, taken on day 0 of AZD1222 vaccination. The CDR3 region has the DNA TGCGCCAGCAGCCAAGAGTTCAACGGGGAATCACCCCTCCACTTT. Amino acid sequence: CASSQEFNGESPLHF.